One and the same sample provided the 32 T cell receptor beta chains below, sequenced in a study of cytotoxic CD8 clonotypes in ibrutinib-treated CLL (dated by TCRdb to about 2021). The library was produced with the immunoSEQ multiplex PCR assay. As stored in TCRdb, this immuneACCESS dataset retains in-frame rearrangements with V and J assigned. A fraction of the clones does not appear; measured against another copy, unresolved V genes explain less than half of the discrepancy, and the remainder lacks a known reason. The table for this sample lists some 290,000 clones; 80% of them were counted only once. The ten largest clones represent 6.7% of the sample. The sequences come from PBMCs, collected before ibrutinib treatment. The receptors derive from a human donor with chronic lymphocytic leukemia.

The CDR3 DNA sequence: TGCGCCAGCAGCCAAGATTATTCTGACATCTCCACTGGAAACACCATATATTTT. It yields the protein CASSQDYSDISTGNTIYF. The chain is built from TRBV4-3 and TRBJ1-3; D unclear. Germline CDR1 reads LGHNA; CDR2 reads YSLEER. Trimming left V 0 bases short and J 2 bases short, with 17 bases between. This CDR3 has 18 amino acids.

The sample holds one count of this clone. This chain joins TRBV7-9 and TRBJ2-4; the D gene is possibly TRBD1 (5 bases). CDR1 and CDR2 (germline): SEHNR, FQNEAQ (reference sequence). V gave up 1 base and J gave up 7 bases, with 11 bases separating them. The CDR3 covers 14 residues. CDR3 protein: CASSLVRGLNIQYF. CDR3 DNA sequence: TGTGCCAGCAGCTTAGTTAGGGGTTTGAACATTCAGTACTTC.

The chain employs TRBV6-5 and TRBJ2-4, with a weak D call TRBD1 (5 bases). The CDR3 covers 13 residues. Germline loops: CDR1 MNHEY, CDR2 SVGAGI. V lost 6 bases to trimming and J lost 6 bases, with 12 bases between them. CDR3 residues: CASSTLGLNIQYF. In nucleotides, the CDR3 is TGTGCCAGCAGCACCCTGGGGCTAAACATTCAGTACTTC.

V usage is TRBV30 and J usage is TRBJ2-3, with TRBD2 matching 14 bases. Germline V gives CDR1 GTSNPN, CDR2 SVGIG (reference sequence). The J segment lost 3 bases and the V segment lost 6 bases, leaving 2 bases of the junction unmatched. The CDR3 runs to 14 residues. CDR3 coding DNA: TGTGCCTGCGGGACTAGCGGGAGAACAGATACGCAGTATTTT. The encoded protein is CACGTSGRTDTQYF.

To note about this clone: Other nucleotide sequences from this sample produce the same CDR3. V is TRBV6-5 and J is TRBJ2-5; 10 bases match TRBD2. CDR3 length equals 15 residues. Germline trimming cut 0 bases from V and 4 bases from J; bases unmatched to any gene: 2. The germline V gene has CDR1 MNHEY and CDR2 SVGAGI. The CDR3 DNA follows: TGTGCCAGCAGTTACTCGACTAGCGGGCGAGAGACCCAGTACTTC. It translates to CASSYSTSGRETQYF.

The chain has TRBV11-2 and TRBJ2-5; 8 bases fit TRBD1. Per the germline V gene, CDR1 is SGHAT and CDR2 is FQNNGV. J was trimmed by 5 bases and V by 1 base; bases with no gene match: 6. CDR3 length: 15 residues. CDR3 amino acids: CASSLGVRGRETQYF. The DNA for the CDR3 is TGTGCCAGCAGCTTAGGCGTCAGGGGGCGGGAGACCCAGTACTTC. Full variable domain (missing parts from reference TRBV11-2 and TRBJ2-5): EAGVAQSPRYKIIEKRQSVAFWCNPISGHATLYWYQQILGQGPKLLIQFQNNGVVDDSQLPKDRFSAERLKGVDSTLKIQPAKLEDSAVYLCASSLGVRGRETQYFGPGTRLLVL.

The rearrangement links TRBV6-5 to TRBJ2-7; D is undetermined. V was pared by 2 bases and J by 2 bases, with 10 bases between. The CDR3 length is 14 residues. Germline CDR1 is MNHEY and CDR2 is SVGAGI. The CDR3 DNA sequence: TGTGCCAGCAGTTACGGTTTCAGACCCTACGAGCAGTACTTC. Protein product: CASSYGFRPYEQYF.

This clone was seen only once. The CDR3 nucleotides read TGTGCCATCAGTGAGTTAGTGGTAGCGGGAGGGCGAGAGACCCAGTACTTC. It is translated as CAISELVVAGGRETQYF. The rearrangement uses TRBV10-3 and TRBJ2-5; 11 nucleotides match TRBD2. CDR1 and CDR2 (germline): ENHRY, SYGVKD. The J segment lost 4 bases and the V segment lost 1 base, leaving 8 bases of the junction unmatched. The CDR3 consists of 17 residues.

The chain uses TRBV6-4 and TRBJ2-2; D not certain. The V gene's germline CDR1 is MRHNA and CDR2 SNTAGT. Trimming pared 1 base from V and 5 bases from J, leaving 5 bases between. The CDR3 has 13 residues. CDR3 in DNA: TGTGCCAGCAGTGACTTGACGACCGGGGAGCTGTTTTTT. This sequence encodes CASSDLTTGELFF.

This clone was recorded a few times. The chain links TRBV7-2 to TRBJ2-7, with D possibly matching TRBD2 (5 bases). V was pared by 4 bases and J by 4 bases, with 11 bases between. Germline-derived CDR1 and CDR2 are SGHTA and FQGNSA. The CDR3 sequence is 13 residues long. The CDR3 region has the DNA TGTGCCAGCAGCTACCTAGCAGCATACGAGCAGTACTTC. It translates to CASSYLAAYEQYF.

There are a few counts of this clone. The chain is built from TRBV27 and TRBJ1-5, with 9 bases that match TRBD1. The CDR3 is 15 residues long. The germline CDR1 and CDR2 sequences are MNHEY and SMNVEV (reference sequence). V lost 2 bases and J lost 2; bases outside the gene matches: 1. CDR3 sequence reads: CASSLGQGRNQPQHF. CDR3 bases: TGTGCCAGCAGTTTAGGACAGGGGCGCAATCAGCCCCAGCATTTT.

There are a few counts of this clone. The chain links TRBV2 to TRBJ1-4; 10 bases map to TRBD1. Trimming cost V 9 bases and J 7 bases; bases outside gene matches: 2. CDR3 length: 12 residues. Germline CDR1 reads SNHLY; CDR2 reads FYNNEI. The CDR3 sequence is CASGTGVEKLFF. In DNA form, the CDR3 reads TGTGCCAGTGGGACAGGGGTTGAAAAACTGTTTTTT.

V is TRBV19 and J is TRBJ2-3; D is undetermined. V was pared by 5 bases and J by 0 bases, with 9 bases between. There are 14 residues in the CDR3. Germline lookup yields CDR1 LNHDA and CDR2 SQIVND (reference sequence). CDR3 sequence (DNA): TGTGCCAGTAGTTACGCCGGGAGCACAGATACGCAGTATTTT. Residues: CASSYAGSTDTQYF. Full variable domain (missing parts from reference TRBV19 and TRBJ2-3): DGGITQSPKYLFRKEGQNVTLSCEQNLNHDAMYWYRQDPGQGLRLIYYSQIVNDFQKGDIAEGYSVSREKKESFPLTVTSAQKNPTAFYLCASSYAGSTDTQYFGPGTRLTVL.

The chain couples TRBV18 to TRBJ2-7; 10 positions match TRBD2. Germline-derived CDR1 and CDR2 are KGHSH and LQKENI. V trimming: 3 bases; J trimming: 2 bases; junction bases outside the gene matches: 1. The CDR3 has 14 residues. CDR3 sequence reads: CASSPGLAPYEQYF. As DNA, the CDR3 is TGTGCCAGCTCACCGGGACTAGCGCCCTACGAGCAGTACTTC.

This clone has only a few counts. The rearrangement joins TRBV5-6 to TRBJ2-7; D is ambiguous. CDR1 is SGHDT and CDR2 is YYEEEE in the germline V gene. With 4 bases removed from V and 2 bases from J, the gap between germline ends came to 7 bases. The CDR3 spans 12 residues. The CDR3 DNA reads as TGTGCCAGCAGCGAGCAAACCTACGAGCAGTACTTC. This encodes CASSEQTYEQYF.

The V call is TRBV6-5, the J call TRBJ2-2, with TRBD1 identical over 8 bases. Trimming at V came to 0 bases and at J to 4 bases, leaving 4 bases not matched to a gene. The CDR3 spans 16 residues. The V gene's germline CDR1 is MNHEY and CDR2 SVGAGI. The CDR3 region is CASSYSGTGLTGELFF. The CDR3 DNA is TGTGCCAGCAGTTACTCTGGGACAGGCCTCACCGGGGAGCTGTTTTTT.

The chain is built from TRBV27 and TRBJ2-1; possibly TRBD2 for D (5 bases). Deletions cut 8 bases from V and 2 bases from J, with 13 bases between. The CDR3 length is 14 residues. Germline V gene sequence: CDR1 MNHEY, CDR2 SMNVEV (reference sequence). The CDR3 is CASCLGMPYNEQFF. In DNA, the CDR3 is TGTGCCAGCTGTCTCGGGATGCCCTACAATGAGCAGTTCTTC.

For the CDR3, the DNA is TGTGCCTGGCATGGACTCCCCGGGGCCAACGTCCTGACTTTC. Its translation is CAWHGLPGANVLTF. V is TRBV30 and J is TRBJ2-6, with D maybe TRBD2 (5 bases). V shed 5 bases and J shed 4 bases, with 12 bases lying between them. This CDR3 is built from 14 residues. The germline CDR1 and CDR2 sequences are GTSNPN and SVGIG (reference sequence).

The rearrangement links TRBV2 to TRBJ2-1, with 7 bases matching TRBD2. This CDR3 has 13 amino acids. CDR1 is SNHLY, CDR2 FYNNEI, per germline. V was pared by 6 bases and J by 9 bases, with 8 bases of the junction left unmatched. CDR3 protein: CASRRGSLSEQFF. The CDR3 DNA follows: TGTGCCAGCAGGCGGGGGTCTTTGAGTGAGCAGTTCTTC.

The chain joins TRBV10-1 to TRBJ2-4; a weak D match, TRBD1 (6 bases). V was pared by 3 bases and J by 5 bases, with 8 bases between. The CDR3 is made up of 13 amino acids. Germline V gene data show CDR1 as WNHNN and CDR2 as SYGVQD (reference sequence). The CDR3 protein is CASSEQGQNIQYF. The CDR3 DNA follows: TGCGCCAGCAGTGAACAGGGCCAAAACATTCAGTACTTC.

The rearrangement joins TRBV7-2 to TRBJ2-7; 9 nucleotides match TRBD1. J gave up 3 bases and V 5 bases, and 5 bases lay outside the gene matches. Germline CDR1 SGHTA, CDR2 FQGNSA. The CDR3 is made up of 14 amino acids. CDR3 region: CASSMGQGGYEQYF. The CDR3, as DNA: TGTGCCAGCAGCATGGGACAGGGAGGCTACGAGCAGTACTTC.

CDR3 region: CASMGQGLYNEQFF. The CDR3 nucleotides are TGTGCCAGCATGGGACAGGGGCTGTACAATGAGCAGTTCTTC. The V and J genes are TRBV6-5 and TRBJ2-1; 10 nucleotides agree with TRBD1. Germline CDR1 reads MNHEY; CDR2 reads SVGAGI. The CDR3 has 14 residues. V was pared by 7 bases and J by 4 bases, with 4 bases of the junction left unmatched.

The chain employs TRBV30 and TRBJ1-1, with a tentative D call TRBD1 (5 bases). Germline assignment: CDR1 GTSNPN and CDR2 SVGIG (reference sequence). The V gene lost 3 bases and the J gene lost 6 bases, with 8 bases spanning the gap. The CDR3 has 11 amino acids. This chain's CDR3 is CAWRLGAEAFF. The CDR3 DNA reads TGTGCCTGGAGATTAGGGGCTGAAGCTTTCTTT.

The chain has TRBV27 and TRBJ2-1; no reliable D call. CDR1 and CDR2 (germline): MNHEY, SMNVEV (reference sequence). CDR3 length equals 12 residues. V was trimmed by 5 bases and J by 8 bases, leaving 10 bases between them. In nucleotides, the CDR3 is TGTGCCAGCAGTCCCAACCTCCATGAGCAGTTCTTC. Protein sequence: CASSPNLHEQFF.

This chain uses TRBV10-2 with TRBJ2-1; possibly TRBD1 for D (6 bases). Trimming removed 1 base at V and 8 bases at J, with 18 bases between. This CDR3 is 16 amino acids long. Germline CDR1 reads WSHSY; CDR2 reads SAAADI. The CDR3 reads CASSEWGRGGTDEQFF. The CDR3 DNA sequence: TGCGCCAGCAGTGAGTGGGGGAGAGGGGGTACCGATGAGCAGTTCTTC.

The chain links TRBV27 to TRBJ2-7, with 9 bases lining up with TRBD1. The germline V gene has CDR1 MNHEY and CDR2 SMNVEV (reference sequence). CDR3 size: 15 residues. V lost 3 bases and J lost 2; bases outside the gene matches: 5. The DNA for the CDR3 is TGTGCCAGCAGTTTTGGGGGACAGGGTCCCTACGAGCAGTACTTC. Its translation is CASSFGGQGPYEQYF.

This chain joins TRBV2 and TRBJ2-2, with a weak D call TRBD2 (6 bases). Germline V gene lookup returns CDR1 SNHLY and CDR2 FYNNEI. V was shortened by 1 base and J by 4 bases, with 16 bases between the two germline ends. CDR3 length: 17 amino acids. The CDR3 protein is CASSEDGAGKGTGELFF. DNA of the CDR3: TGTGCCAGCAGTGAAGATGGGGCGGGAAAGGGCACCGGGGAGCTGTTTTTT. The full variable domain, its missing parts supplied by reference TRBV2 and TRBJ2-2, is EPEVTQTPSHQVTQMGQEVILRCVPISNHLYFYWYRQILGQKVEFLVSFYNNEISEKSEIFDDQFSVERPDGSNFTLKIRSTKLEDSAMYFCASSEDGAGKGTGELFFGEGSRLTVL.

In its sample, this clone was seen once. CDR3 sequence reads: CASSLLAAGSRETGELFF. The CDR3, as DNA: TGTGCCAGCAGCTTGTTGGCCGCCGGGAGCCGGGAGACCGGGGAGCTGTTTTTT. The chain joins TRBV11-2 to TRBJ2-2; a weak D match, TRBD2 (6 bases). This CDR3 is 18 amino acids long. The ends were cut back, 3 bases at V and 5 bases at J, with 22 bases in the middle. Germline values: CDR1 SGHAT, CDR2 FQNNGV. Variable domain in full (rest from reference TRBV11-2 and TRBJ2-2): EAGVAQSPRYKIIEKRQSVAFWCNPISGHATLYWYQQILGQGPKLLIQFQNNGVVDDSQLPKDRFSAERLKGVDSTLKIQPAKLEDSAVYLCASSLLAAGSRETGELFFGEGSRLTVL.

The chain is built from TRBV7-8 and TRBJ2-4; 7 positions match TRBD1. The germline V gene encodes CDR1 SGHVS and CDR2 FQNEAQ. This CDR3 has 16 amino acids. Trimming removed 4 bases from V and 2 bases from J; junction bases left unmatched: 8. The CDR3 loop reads CASSSIDRASKNIQYF. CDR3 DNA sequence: TGTGCCAGCAGCTCGATCGACAGGGCATCCAAAAACATTCAGTACTTC.

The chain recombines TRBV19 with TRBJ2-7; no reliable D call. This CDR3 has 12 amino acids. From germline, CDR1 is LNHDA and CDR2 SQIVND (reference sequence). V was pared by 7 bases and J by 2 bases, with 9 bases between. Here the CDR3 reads CASNMPPYEQYF. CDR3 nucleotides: TGTGCCAGTAATATGCCCCCCTACGAGCAGTACTTC. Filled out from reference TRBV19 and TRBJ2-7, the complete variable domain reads DGGITQSPKYLFRKEGQNVTLSCEQNLNHDAMYWYRQDPGQGLRLIYYSQIVNDFQKGDIAEGYSVSREKKESFPLTVTSAQKNPTAFYLCASNMPPYEQYFGPGTRLTVT.

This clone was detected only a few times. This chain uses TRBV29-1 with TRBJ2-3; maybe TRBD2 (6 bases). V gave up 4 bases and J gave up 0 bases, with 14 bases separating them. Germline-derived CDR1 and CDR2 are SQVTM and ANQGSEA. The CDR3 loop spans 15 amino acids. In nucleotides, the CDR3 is TGCAGCGTTGGGAGGGAGCGTACTAGCACAGATACGCAGTATTTT. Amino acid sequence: CSVGRERTSTDTQYF.

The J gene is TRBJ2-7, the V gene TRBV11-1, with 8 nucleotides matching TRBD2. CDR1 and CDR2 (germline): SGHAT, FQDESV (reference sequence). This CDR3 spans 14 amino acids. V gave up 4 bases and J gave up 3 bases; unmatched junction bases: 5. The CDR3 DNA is TGTGCCAGCAGCTCAGCGGGAGTAATCTACGAGCAGTACTTC. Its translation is CASSSAGVIYEQYF.